One sample yielded the 18 T cell receptor beta chains listed below, sequenced in a study of cytomegalovirus exposure and HLA in healthy donors. Generated by immunoSEQ multiplex PCR, the TCRdb table keeps only in-frame clones and is missing some. The sample includes some 170,000 clones, roughly nine tenths of them seen just once. The sample taken for sequencing was PBMCs. Every receptor here comes from a man between 25 and 39 years old in good health and CMV-seropositive.

The chain couples TRBV4-3 to TRBJ1-1, with unresolved D. Germline CDR1 is LGHNA and CDR2 is YSLEER. The CDR3 consists of 14 residues. V lost 1 base and J 1 base, leaving 7 bases between the germline ends. In DNA, the CDR3 is TGCGCCAGCAGCCAAGTAAACACGAACACTGAAGCTTTCTTT. This gives the protein CASSQVNTNTEAFF.

This rearrangement joins TRBV11-3 to TRBJ2-1; D unresolved. CDR3 length equals 15 residues. V gave up 5 bases and J gave up 3 bases, with 14 bases separating them. Looked up from germline, CDR1 is SGHNT and CDR2 is YENEEA. The CDR3 coding sequence is TGTGCCAGCAGCCTTACCCCTTCGGACTACAATGAGCAGTTCTTC. It codes for CASSLTPSDYNEQFF.

The chain combines TRBV7-3 with TRBJ2-6; no clear D gene. The CDR3 has 16 amino acids. With 1 base removed from V and 0 bases from J, the gap between germline ends came to 7 bases. Looked up from germline, CDR1 is SGHTA and CDR2 is FQGTGA. In DNA, the CDR3 is TGTGCCAGCAGCTTAATGGCTCTCTCTGGGGCCAACGTCCTGACTTTC. Amino acids: CASSLMALSGANVLTF. Variable domain in full (rest from reference TRBV7-3 and TRBJ2-6): GAGVSQTPSNKVTEKGKYVELRCDPISGHTALYWYRQSLGQGPEFLIYFQGTGAADDSGLPNDRFFAVRPEGSVSTLKIQRTERGDSAVYLCASSLMALSGANVLTFGAGSRLTVL.

The rearrangement joins TRBV2 to TRBJ2-7; 8 bases align to TRBD2. Germline values: CDR1 SNHLY, CDR2 FYNNEI. V was clipped by 6 bases and J by 7 bases; unmatched bases: 8. There are 13 residues in the CDR3. The CDR3 DNA follows: TGTGCCAGCAGGGGAGCGGGAGCGGGGGAGCAGTACTTC. It encodes CASRGAGAGEQYF.

The J gene is TRBJ2-5, the V gene TRBV2; TRBD2 matches 9 bases. Germline loops: CDR1 SNHLY, CDR2 FYNNEI. CDR3 length equals 15 residues. The V gene end was trimmed by 8 bases and the J gene end by 5 bases; junction bases not matched to a gene: 12. CDR3 DNA sequence: TGTGCCAGCCAGCTCGCGGGGGGGCCTCAGGAGACCCAGTACTTC. Translated, it gives CASQLAGGPQETQYF.

The CDR3 here is CASSLGKGGSYEQYF. DNA for the CDR3: TGTGCCAGCAGCTTGGGAAAGGGGGGTTCCTACGAGCAGTACTTC. V and J are TRBV5-4 and TRBJ2-7; D assignment may be TRBD1 or TRBD2 (6 bases each). V lost 0 bases, J lost 1 base, and 11 bases lay in between. Germline loops: CDR1 SGHNT, CDR2 YYREEE (reference sequence). The CDR3 has 15 residues.

V gene TRBV2 combines with J gene TRBJ1-2; 9 positions match TRBD1. This CDR3 spans 16 amino acids. V shed 1 base and J 6 bases; nucleotides not matched to a gene: 9. CDR1 and CDR2 (germline): SNHLY, FYNNEI. Here the CDR3 DNA reads TGTGCCAGCAGTGAAGGGGGGCCCGGGACAGGGAATGGCTACACCTTC. Encoded protein: CASSEGGPGTGNGYTF.

The chain links TRBV5-1 to TRBJ2-5, with 7 bases lining up with TRBD2. J gave up 5 bases and V 4 bases, and 11 bases lay outside the gene matches. From germline, CDR1 is SGHRS and CDR2 YFSETQ. CDR3 length: 15 residues. Here the CDR3 reads CASSLGLVGYETQYF. The CDR3, as DNA: TGCGCCAGCAGCCTAGGACTAGTCGGTTATGAGACCCAGTACTTC.

This clone was seen a handful of times. This chain links TRBV28 with TRBJ2-2, with D perhaps TRBD1 (6 bases). V was shortened by 8 bases and J by 4 bases, with 14 bases between the two germline ends. CDR3 length: 14 amino acids. Germline CDR1 reads MDHEN; CDR2 reads SYDVKM. The CDR3 loop reads CASYRSGVTGELFF. CDR3 nucleotides: TGTGCCAGCTACCGTTCAGGGGTCACCGGGGAGCTGTTTTTT.

This clone was recorded once. The chain carries TRBV11-3 and TRBJ2-7; 8 bases are shared with TRBD2. The CDR3 totals 15 residues. V dropped 1 base and J dropped 2; count of bases not matched to a gene: 4. In germline, CDR1 is SGHNT, CDR2 YENEEA. The CDR3 protein is CASSLVERGTYEQYF. The CDR3 nucleotides are TGTGCCAGCAGCTTAGTCGAGCGGGGGACCTACGAGCAGTACTTC.

The rearrangement uses TRBV2 and TRBJ1-1; D gene ambiguous. This CDR3 has 12 amino acids. Per germline, CDR1 SNHLY and CDR2 FYNNEI. V lost 6 bases and J 1 base, leaving 6 bases between the germline ends. The CDR3 spells CASRVRNTEAFF. In DNA, the CDR3 is TGTGCCAGCAGGGTGCGGAACACTGAAGCTTTCTTT. Supplemented by reference TRBV2 and TRBJ1-1, the full variable domain reads EPEVTQTPSHQVTQMGQEVILRCVPISNHLYFYWYRQILGQKVEFLVSFYNNEISEKSEIFDDQFSVERPDGSNFTLKIRSTKLEDSAMYFCASRVRNTEAFFGQGTRLTVV.

J is TRBJ1-6 and V is TRBV7-6, with D uncertain. CDR1 SGHVS and CDR2 FNYEAQ come from the germline V gene. The CDR3 is made up of 17 amino acids. The V end lost 1 base, the J end lost 6 bases, and 16 bases lay between the germline ends. CDR3 DNA: TGTGCCAGCAGCTTAGTAGTCGCTGGGGTGGTTAATTCACCCCTCCACTTT. Translation: CASSLVVAGVVNSPLHF. Complete variable domain (other parts from reference TRBV7-6 and TRBJ1-6): GAGVSQSPRYKVTKRGQDVALRCDPISGHVSLYWYRQALGQGPEFLTYFNYEAQQDKSGLPNDRFSAERPEGSISTLTIQRTEQRDSAMYRCASSLVVAGVVNSPLHFGNGTRLTVT.

The V and J genes are TRBV5-5 and TRBJ2-1, with D uncertain. V lost 2 bases, J lost 8 bases, and 8 bases lay in between. The germline CDR1 and CDR2 sequences are SGHKS and YYEKEE (reference sequence). The CDR3 runs to 12 residues. The CDR3 coding sequence is TGTGCCAGCAGCTTAATGTTCGATGAGCAGTTCTTC. Its translation is CASSLMFDEQFF.

The table lists this clone with a count of one. The rearrangement joins TRBV11-1 to TRBJ1-1; D is unclear. The germline gives CDR1 SGHAT, CDR2 FQDESV (reference sequence). Trimming removed 5 bases at V and 4 bases at J, with 17 bases between. The CDR3 sequence is 15 residues long. The DNA for the CDR3 is TGTGCCAGCAGCGATAACCCACCTGGGGTCACTGAAGCTTTCTTT. It specifies CASSDNPPGVTEAFF.

The chain carries TRBV6-6 and TRBJ1-5; a weak D match, TRBD1 (5 bases). The CDR3 runs to 14 residues. Germline V gene lookup returns CDR1 MNHNY and CDR2 SVGAGI (reference sequence). Trimming took off 5 bases at V and 5 bases at J, with 13 bases between the two ends. The CDR3 nucleotides are TGTGCCAGCAGTCCCCCCGGGGCCTATCAGCCCCAGCATTTT. It codes for CASSPPGAYQPQHF.

V usage is TRBV4-3 and J usage is TRBJ2-3, with 8 bases aligning to TRBD1. V lost 5 bases, J lost 5 bases, and 12 bases stayed unmatched. Germline loops: CDR1 LGHNA, CDR2 YSLEER. The CDR3 loop spans 16 amino acids. This chain's CDR3 is CASSSQPQGAGDTQYF. The CDR3 DNA reads TGCGCCAGCAGCTCCCAACCCCAGGGGGCTGGAGATACGCAGTATTTT.

The rearrangement links TRBV6-9 to TRBJ2-6, with TRBD1 identical over 7 bases. From germline, CDR1 is MNHGY and CDR2 SVAAGI. V lost 2 bases to trimming and J lost 0 bases; unmatched junction nucleotides: 16. This CDR3 is 21 amino acids long. In DNA form, the CDR3 reads TGTGCCAGCAGTTATGGAAGGAGTGCGAGGGGGCGTTTCTCTGGGGCCAACGTCCTGACTTTC. Its translation is CASSYGRSARGRFSGANVLTF.

This sequence joins TRBV29-1 and TRBJ1-1; the D gene is possibly TRBD1 (5 bases). Germline V gives CDR1 SQVTM, CDR2 ANQGSEA. V shed 3 bases and J shed 5 bases, with 13 bases lying between them. The CDR3 extends over 13 amino acids. The CDR3 nucleotides are TGCAGCGTTGACCCTAACAGGCGGACTGAAGCTTTCTTT. It specifies CSVDPNRRTEAFF.